These 22 T cell receptor beta chains share one sample of origin, sequenced in a study of blood T cells in healthy people across ages. Next came a second PCR, run for 7 to 11 cycles, which used a sample-barcoded 5' primer along with a J-beta primer mix. TCRdb re-called the 5' RACE reads with MiXCR, one entry per CDR3 protein. The sample carries 790,000 or so distinct CDR3 sequences, 56% recorded once. What was sequenced was blood. The source of these receptors is a man aged 35 to 55 in good health.

This clonotype turned up a few times. V gene TRBV5-1 combines with J gene TRBJ2-1; no clear D gene. CDR1 and CDR2 from the germline V gene are SGHRS and YFSETQ. Trimming left V 0 bases short and J 6 bases short, with 16 bases between. The CDR3 is made up of 16 amino acids. This chain's CDR3 is CASSLEVPASGNEQFF. DNA for the CDR3: TGCGCCAGCAGCTTGGAAGTCCCAGCGTCGGGCAATGAGCAGTTCTTC.

Only a few counts were recorded for this clonotype. The chain couples TRBV13 to TRBJ2-1; 11 nucleotides agree with TRBD2. The CDR3 is 19 amino acids. Germline CDR1 and CDR2: PRHDT and FYEKMQ (reference sequence). V lost 6 bases, J lost 6 bases, and 19 bases stayed unmatched. The CDR3: CASRRDLTSGSFVSNEQFF. The CDR3 bases are TGTGCCAGCAGGCGCGATCTCACTAGCGGGAGTTTCGTCAGCAATGAGCAGTTCTTC.

About this clonotype itself: A junction end diverges from the germline sequence, so it may reflect a read error. This sequence joins TRBV29-1 and TRBJ2-3, with 8 positions matching TRBD2. This CDR3 comprises 15 residues. The germline CDR1 and CDR2 sequences are SQVTM and ANQGSEA. The CDR3 sequence: CSLQGSGSGTDAQYF. As DNA, the CDR3 is TGCAGCCTTCAGGGGAGCGGGAGCGGCACAGATGCGCAGTATTTT.

The V and J genes are TRBV7-3 and TRBJ2-7; 12 bases are shared with TRBD2. V shed 5 bases, J shed 3 bases, and the junction held 8 bases outside the gene matches. Germline lookup yields CDR1 SGHTA and CDR2 FQGTGA. This CDR3 is 16 amino acids long. The CDR3 DNA reads TGTGCCAGCAGCCCGCGACTAGCGGGGGCCATCTACGAGCAGTACTTC. As protein: CASSPRLAGAIYEQYF.

The chain links TRBV12-3 or TRBV12-4 to TRBJ2-5; 7 nucleotides line up with TRBD1. V was clipped by 6 bases and J by 4 bases; unmatched bases: 5. This CDR3 region has 13 residues. DNA for the CDR3: TGTGCCAGCAGCAACAACAGGGGAGAGACCCAGTACTTC. Its protein is CASSNNRGETQYF.

The chain combines TRBV11-1 with TRBJ2-3, with TRBD1 matching 9 bases. The germline V gene encodes CDR1 SGHAT and CDR2 FQDESV (reference sequence). V shed 1 base and J 4 bases; nucleotides not matched to a gene: 9. The CDR3 spans 17 residues. The CDR3 DNA reads as TGTGCCAGCAGCTTAGACGATCCGGGACAGGGCGCAGATACGCAGTATTTT. Protein sequence: CASSLDDPGQGADTQYF.

V and J are TRBV6-5 and TRBJ2-6, with 9 bases aligning to TRBD1. This CDR3 region has 15 residues. Germline loops: CDR1 MNHEY, CDR2 SVGAGI. V lost 7 bases and J lost 2; bases outside the gene matches: 3. The CDR3 sequence: CASTGTGTGANVLTF. CDR3 coding DNA: TGTGCCAGCACCGGGACAGGGACTGGGGCCAACGTCCTGACTTTC.

The rearrangement links TRBV6-2 or TRBV6-3 to TRBJ2-7, with a weak D call TRBD2 (6 bases). Germline CDR1 reads MNHEY; CDR2 reads SVGEGT. Trimming left V 3 bases short and J 2 bases short, with 8 bases between. CDR3 length: 13 residues. The chain's CDR3 is CASSYWEAYEQYF. The CDR3 DNA is TGTGCCAGCAGTTATTGGGAGGCCTACGAGCAGTACTTC.

The chain carries TRBV20-1 and TRBJ2-3, with TRBD2 identical over 9 bases. Looked up from germline, CDR1 is DFQATT and CDR2 is SNEGSKA (reference sequence). CDR3 length: 16 amino acids. V gave up 1 base and J gave up 1 base; unmatched junction bases: 6. The CDR3 DNA reads TGCAGTGCTAGAGTTAGCGGGGGAAGTGGCACAGATACGCAGTATTTT. This codes for CSARVSGGSGTDTQYF.

The J gene is TRBJ2-3, the V gene TRBV7-6; 9 bases are shared with TRBD1. Germline V lookup: CDR1 SGHVS, CDR2 FNYEAQ. This CDR3 region has 15 residues. Trimming took 4 bases from V and 6 from J; bases not matched to a gene: 8. The chain's CDR3 is CASSSGQGKTDTQYF. CDR3 bases: TGTGCCAGCAGCTCCGGACAGGGGAAAACGGATACGCAGTATTTT.

The chain combines TRBV27 with TRBJ2-5; no definite D call. The CDR3 runs to 15 residues. Germline V gives CDR1 MNHEY, CDR2 SMNVEV (reference sequence). V lost 3 bases to trimming and J lost 4 bases, with 15 bases between them. This CDR3 reads CASSFYIDRLETQYF. DNA of the CDR3: TGTGCCAGCAGTTTCTATATAGACCGCTTAGAGACCCAGTACTTC.

V gene TRBV5-1 combines with J gene TRBJ2-7; D gene uncertain. The germline V and J ends were trimmed by 3 bases and 0 bases, with 13 bases remaining between them. CDR1 and CDR2 (germline): SGHRS, YFSETQ. The CDR3 is made up of 15 amino acids. CDR3 nucleotides: TGCGCCAGCAGCTCTAGGCTGGGAAGCTCCTACGAGCAGTACTTC. Protein: CASSSRLGSSYEQYF. Full variable domain (missing parts from reference TRBV5-1 and TRBJ2-7): KAGVTQTPRYLIKTRGQQVTLSCSPISGHRSVSWYQQTPGQGLQFLFEYFSETQRNKGNFPGRFSGRQFSNSRSEMNVSTLELGDSALYLCASSSRLGSSYEQYFGPGTRLTVT.

With regard to this clonotype: This could be a read error, since a much larger clone is one nucleotide away. This sequence joins TRBV12-3 or TRBV12-4 and TRBJ1-2; TRBD1 is a possible D gene (6 bases). V was cut by 3 bases and J by 2 bases, with 10 bases left in between. The CDR3 runs to 14 residues. In DNA, the CDR3 is TGTGCCAGCAGTTTTGGGCAGGGGAACTATGGCTACACCTTC. Translated, it gives CASSFGQGNYGYTF.

This clonotype was counted only a few times. The CDR3: CASSPAGARYNEQFF. The CDR3 bases are TGTGCCAGCAGTCCCGCGGGGGCGAGGTACAATGAGCAGTTCTTC. This sequence joins TRBV6-2 or TRBV6-3 and TRBJ2-1, with D maybe TRBD2 (7 bases). Germline V gene lookup returns CDR1 MNHEY and CDR2 SVGEGT. Trimming left V 5 bases short and J 4 bases short, with 15 bases between. CDR3 length equals 15 residues.

The rearrangement links TRBV28 to TRBJ1-1; D remains ambiguous. CDR1 is MDHEN and CDR2 is SYDVKM in the germline V gene. The CDR3 length is 12 residues. The V end was cut by 8 bases, the J end by 1 base, with 8 bases between. CDR3 protein: CASGSENTEAFF. CDR3 coding DNA: TGTGCCAGCGGGTCAGAGAACACTGAAGCTTTCTTT. Looking up the rest from reference TRBV28 and TRBJ1-1 gives the full variable domain: DVKVTQSSRYLVKRTGEKVFLECVQDMDHENMFWYRQDPGLGLRLIYFSYDVKMKEKGDIPEGYSVSREKKERFSLILESASTNQTSMYLCASGSENTEAFFGQGTRLTVV.

J is TRBJ2-3 and V is TRBV27, with D possibly TRBD2 on 6 matching bases. V was cut by 2 bases and J by 6 bases, with 18 bases left in between. Germline V gene lookup returns CDR1 MNHEY and CDR2 SMNVEV (reference sequence). The CDR3 has 16 residues. CDR3 region: CASSLEGGPLRDTQYF. CDR3 bases: TGTGCCAGCAGTTTAGAGGGAGGCCCCCTTAGGGATACGCAGTATTTT.

This clonotype was counted a single time. V usage is TRBV7-9 and J usage is TRBJ2-3, with D possibly TRBD1 on 5 matching bases. Trimming took off 5 bases at V and 3 bases at J, with 18 bases between the two ends. This CDR3 spans 16 amino acids. Germline V gene data show CDR1 as SEHNR and CDR2 as FQNEAQ (reference sequence). CDR3 nucleotide sequence: TGTGCCAGCAGCCAGACGGCAAAGGGGCCAACAGATACGCAGTATTTT. It specifies CASSQTAKGPTDTQYF.

The chain has TRBV10-3 and TRBJ2-5; a possible D gene is TRBD2 (6 bases). The V gene lost 11 bases and the J gene lost 2 bases, with 24 bases spanning the gap. In germline, CDR1 is ENHRY, CDR2 SYGVKD. The CDR3 length is 16 residues. Here the CDR3 DNA reads TGTGCCGTCTCAAGCCCCGTCTTGGGAGGACAAGAGACCCAGTACTTC. Encoded protein: CAVSSPVLGGQETQYF.

The chain uses TRBV6-5 and TRBJ2-3; the D gene is possibly TRBD1 (6 bases). Trimming shortened V by 0 bases and J by 6 bases, and 16 bases separated the two germline ends. Germline loops: CDR1 MNHEY, CDR2 SVGAGI. This CDR3 is built from 16 residues. Here the CDR3 DNA reads TGTGCCAGCAGTTACTCAGCAGGGGCGCTCAGTGATACGCAGTATTTT. It specifies CASSYSAGALSDTQYF.

The chain has TRBV20-1 and TRBJ2-7, with D possibly being TRBD1 (5 bases). Germline V gene sequence: CDR1 DFQATT, CDR2 SNEGSKA (reference sequence). V was cut by 0 bases and J by 2 bases, with 8 bases left in between. The CDR3 has 13 amino acids. The CDR3 DNA reads TGCAGTGCTAGAGAAAGACAGCCCTACGAGCAGTACTTC. Encoded protein: CSARERQPYEQYF.

The V gene is TRBV12-3 or TRBV12-4, the J gene TRBJ2-1, with D uncertain. The V end lost 1 base, the J end lost 7 bases, and 8 bases lay between the germline ends. This CDR3 comprises 13 residues. The CDR3, as DNA: TGTGCCAGCAGTTTAGGTCGCTCTAATGAGCAGTTCTTC. As protein: CASSLGRSNEQFF.

J is TRBJ1-4 and V is TRBV20-1, with D possibly matching TRBD1 (6 bases). The CDR3 is made up of 16 amino acids. In germline, CDR1 is DFQATT, CDR2 SNEGSKA (reference sequence). The V and J ends lost 0 bases and 0 bases respectively, with 11 bases between them. The CDR3 sequence: CSARESRGPTNEKLFF. CDR3 DNA: TGCAGTGCTAGAGAGTCCAGGGGCCCAACTAATGAAAAACTGTTTTTT.